One sample yielded the 2 T cell receptor beta chains listed below, sequenced in a study of blood T cell repertoires in COVID-19. The data were produced by immunoSEQ multiplex PCR, yet TCRdb's version contains in-frame clones alone and is incomplete. The table shows around 380,000 clones, with approximately 77% occurring only once. Sequencing used peripheral blood. The receptors derive from a human donor with acute or convalescent COVID-19. The donor label of this sample is uncertain.

The genes are TRBV7-2 and TRBJ1-1; no clear D. V lost 3 bases and J 4 bases, leaving 9 bases between the germline ends. Germline V gene data show CDR1 as SGHTA and CDR2 as FQGNSA. The CDR3 contains 13 residues. CDR3 nucleotides: TGTGCCAGCAGCTTTGGCTCTTTCACTGAAGCTTTCTTT. This translates into CASSFGSFTEAFF.

This sequence joins TRBV18 and TRBJ1-2; 8 positions agree with TRBD1. The CDR3 loop spans 14 amino acids. Germline assignment: CDR1 KGHSH and CDR2 LQKENI. J gave up 7 bases and V 6 bases, and 10 bases lay outside the gene matches. CDR3 bases: TGTGCCAGCTCTCCCATCGACAGGGGATCTGGCTACACCTTC. It translates to CASSPIDRGSGYTF. Complete variable domain (other parts from reference TRBV18 and TRBJ1-2): NAGVMQNPRHLVRRRGQEARLRCSPMKGHSHVYWYRQLPEEGLKFMVYLQKENIIDESGMPKERFSAEFPKEGPSILRIQQVVRGDSAAYFCASSPIDRGSGYTFGSGTRLTVV.